These 17 T cell receptor beta chains came from one sample sequenced in a study of breast tumors, draining lymph nodes, adjacent tissues. Breast cancer patients provided tissue from their axillary draining lymph nodes. TCRdb reprocessed the multiplex PCR reads via MiXCR and lists one record per CDR3 protein. The sample lists fewer than 250,000 distinct CDR3 sequences, roughly 32% seen once, with 1.4% in the top ten. The source material was axillary lymph node tissue. The source is a female donor with breast cancer. Some clones in this sample may be carry-over from other donors' samples.

Many counts were recorded for this clonotype. The V call is TRBV19, the J call TRBJ1-5; tentative D call: TRBD1 (6 bases). The CDR3 has 18 residues. Germline CDR1 and CDR2: LNHDA and SQIVND (reference sequence). V was shortened by 7 bases and J by 0 bases, with 22 bases between the two germline ends. The CDR3 nucleotides are TGTGCCAGTACCAAAAAAGGGGGAGGGGGTTATAGCAATCAGCCCCAGCATTTT. Its protein product is CASTKKGGGGYSNQPQHF.

This clonotype was observed at least ten times. The rearrangement uses TRBV7-2 and TRBJ2-1; 10 nucleotides align to TRBD2. Germline V gene sequence: CDR1 SGHTA, CDR2 FQGNSA. The J segment lost 4 bases and the V segment lost 1 base, leaving 4 bases of the junction unmatched. The CDR3 runs to 16 residues. The CDR3 region is CASSLVPAGGYNEQFF. CDR3 coding DNA: TGTGCCAGCAGCTTAGTCCCAGCGGGGGGGTACAATGAGCAGTTCTTC.

This clonotype was detected only a few times. Since a much larger clone is just one base distant, this may be a read error. The missing conserved phenylalanine or tryptophan at the end of this CDR3 makes a read error likely. This chain connects TRBV7-3 to TRBJ2-5; TRBD1 agrees at 7 bases. Germline V lookup: CDR1 SGHTA, CDR2 FQGTGA. The CDR3 consists of 14 residues. Trimming removed 5 bases from V and 3 bases from J; junction bases left unmatched: 6. In nucleotides, the CDR3 is TGTGCCAGCAGCAAAACCGGGACAGAAGAGACCCAGTACCTC. Translation gives CASSKTGTEETQYL.

This chain joins TRBV7-9 and TRBJ1-6, with TRBD1 identical over 8 bases. The germline gives CDR1 SEHNR, CDR2 FQNEAQ (reference sequence). With 5 bases clipped from V and 7 bases from J, the junction kept 1 base outside the gene matches. CDR3 length: 13 residues. The CDR3 loop reads CASSGQGNSPLHF. DNA for the CDR3: TGTGCCAGCAGCGGACAGGGCAATTCACCCCTCCACTTT.

Many counts were recorded for this clonotype. The rearrangement joins TRBV30 to TRBJ1-4; D remains ambiguous. CDR3 length equals 14 residues. Trimming shortened V by 0 bases and J by 7 bases, and 12 bases separated the two germline ends. Germline-derived CDR1 and CDR2 are GTSNPN and SVGIG (reference sequence). The CDR3 region is CAWSVDLKSEKLFF. As DNA, the CDR3 is TGTGCCTGGAGTGTGGACCTCAAGAGTGAAAAACTGTTTTTT.

This clonotype was recorded many times. The chain is built from TRBV7-8 and TRBJ2-1, with 7 nucleotides matching TRBD1. Germline assignment: CDR1 SGHVS and CDR2 FQNEAQ. After removal of 5 bases from V and 0 bases from J, the junction contained 1 base not matched to a gene. CDR3 length: 14 amino acids. The CDR3 reads CASSRDSSYNEQFF. The CDR3 coding sequence is TGTGCCAGCAGCCGGGACAGCTCCTACAATGAGCAGTTCTTC.

The table lists this clonotype with many counts. V and J are TRBV13 and TRBJ1-6, with 9 bases identical to TRBD1. The germline V gene has CDR1 PRHDT and CDR2 FYEKMQ (reference sequence). This CDR3 has 16 residues. V trimming: 5 bases; J trimming: 7 bases; junction bases outside the gene matches: 9. CDR3 nucleotide sequence: TGTGCCAGCAGCCTACCCAACAGGGGGCCCAATTCACCCCTCCACTTT. Translated, it gives CASSLPNRGPNSPLHF.

The rearrangement links TRBV9 to TRBJ1-6; D perhaps matches TRBD1 (5 bases). The CDR3 covers 15 residues. V shed 4 bases and J shed 7 bases, with 15 bases lying between them. Germline CDR1 and CDR2: SGDLS and YYNGEE. The CDR3 spells CASSLKRGSNSPLHF. CDR3 coding DNA: TGTGCCAGCAGCCTAAAGCGGGGGTCGAATTCACCCCTCCACTTT.

The rearrangement uses TRBV19 and TRBJ2-2; maybe TRBD1 (6 bases). Germline V gene sequence: CDR1 LNHDA, CDR2 SQIVND (reference sequence). Trimming pared 2 bases from V and 8 bases from J, leaving 9 bases between. This CDR3 has 13 residues. CDR3 bases: TGTGCCAGTAGTATACATGGGACAGGGGAGCTGTTTTTT. This gives the protein CASSIHGTGELFF.

At least ten counts were recorded for this clonotype. The chain couples TRBV24-1 to TRBJ2-1; 9 bases fit TRBD2. Germline lookup yields CDR1 KGHDR and CDR2 SFDVKD. This CDR3 region has 17 residues. V lost 4 bases to trimming and J lost 3 bases; unmatched junction nucleotides: 9. CDR3 sequence reads: CATSDNSIAGVYNEQFF. The CDR3 nucleotides are TGTGCCACCAGTGACAACTCTATAGCGGGAGTCTACAATGAGCAGTTCTTC.

CDR3 sequence (DNA): TGTGCCAGCAGCTCCCTAGTCCCGGGACCGATTAATGAAAAACTGTTTTTT. This translates into CASSSLVPGPINEKLFF. V is TRBV11-2 and J is TRBJ1-4; D might be TRBD1 (5 bases). Germline V CDR1 and CDR2: SGHAT, FQNNGV. V was clipped by 4 bases and J by 4 bases, with 19 bases between them. The CDR3 is 17 amino acids.

In this sample, this clonotype turned up many times. This sequence joins TRBV30 and TRBJ1-6; TRBD1 is a possible D gene (5 bases). Trimming left V 1 base short and J 9 bases short, with 13 bases between. CDR3 length equals 14 residues. Germline loops: CDR1 GTSNPN, CDR2 SVGIG (reference sequence). CDR3 DNA sequence: TGTGCCTGGAGTGCCGTAGGGGTTAGTTCACCCCTCCACTTT. Its translation is CAWSAVGVSSPLHF.

This chain connects TRBV12-3 or TRBV12-4 to TRBJ1-5; 8 positions agree with TRBD1. The trim removed 5 bases at V and 0 bases at J, leaving 6 bases unmatched. This CDR3 comprises 16 residues. The CDR3 bases are TGTGCCAGCAGTCCCCAGGGGGCGAGTAGCAATCAGCCCCAGCATTTT. This encodes CASSPQGASSNQPQHF.

This clonotype was counted at least ten times. The chain carries TRBV6-1 and TRBJ2-7, with a possible D match to TRBD1 (6 bases). The CDR3 runs to 17 residues. V lost 7 bases and J 0 bases, leaving 22 bases between the germline ends. Germline lookup yields CDR1 MNHNS and CDR2 SASEGT. In nucleotides, the CDR3 is TGTGCCAGCACTCGTGAAGGGGGTGGCCCCAGCTCCTACGAGCAGTACTTC. The encoded protein is CASTREGGGPSSYEQYF.

The rearrangement links TRBV7-2 to TRBJ2-3; 7 bases map to TRBD2. The germline V gene has CDR1 SGHTA and CDR2 FQGNSA. CDR3 length equals 13 residues. The trim removed 3 bases at V and 11 bases at J, leaving 8 bases unmatched. The CDR3 reads CASSFQPGEGQYF. Written as DNA, the CDR3 is TGTGCCAGCAGCTTCCAGCCGGGGGAGGGGCAGTATTTT.

In regard to this clonotype: The CDR3 end shows no conserved phenylalanine or tryptophan, and so a read error is likely. The DNA is omitted, as the CDR3 cannot be located on it reliably, and the CDR3 follows TCRdb's listing. The chain uses TRBV2 and TRBJ1-2. Germline V CDR1 and CDR2: SNHLY, FYNNEI. The CDR3 length is 12 residues, termini included. CDR3 sequence reads: CASRHLGLNSPL.

To note about this clonotype: A much bigger clone sits one base away, suggesting this may be a read error. The V call is TRBV11-3, the J call TRBJ2-3, with 9 bases lining up with TRBD2. The CDR3 has 17 amino acids. From germline, CDR1 is SGHNT and CDR2 YENEEA. CDR3 in amino acids: CANSQDELAGRTDTQYF. The CDR3 coding sequence is TGTGCCAACAGCCAAGATGAGCTAGCGGGGCGCACAGATACGCAGTATTTT.